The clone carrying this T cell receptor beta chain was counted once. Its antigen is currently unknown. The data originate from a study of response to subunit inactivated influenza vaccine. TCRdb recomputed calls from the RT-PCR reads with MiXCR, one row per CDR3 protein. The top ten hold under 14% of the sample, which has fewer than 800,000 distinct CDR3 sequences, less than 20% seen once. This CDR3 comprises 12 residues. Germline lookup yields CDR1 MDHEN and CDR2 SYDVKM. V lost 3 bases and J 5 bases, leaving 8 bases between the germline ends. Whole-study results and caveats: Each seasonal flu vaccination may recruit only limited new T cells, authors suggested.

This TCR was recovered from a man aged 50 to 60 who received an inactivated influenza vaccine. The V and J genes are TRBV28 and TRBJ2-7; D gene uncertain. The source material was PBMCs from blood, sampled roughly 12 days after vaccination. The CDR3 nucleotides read TGTGCCAGCAGTTTTGCTCACGACGAGCAGTACTTC. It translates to CASSFAHDEQYF.